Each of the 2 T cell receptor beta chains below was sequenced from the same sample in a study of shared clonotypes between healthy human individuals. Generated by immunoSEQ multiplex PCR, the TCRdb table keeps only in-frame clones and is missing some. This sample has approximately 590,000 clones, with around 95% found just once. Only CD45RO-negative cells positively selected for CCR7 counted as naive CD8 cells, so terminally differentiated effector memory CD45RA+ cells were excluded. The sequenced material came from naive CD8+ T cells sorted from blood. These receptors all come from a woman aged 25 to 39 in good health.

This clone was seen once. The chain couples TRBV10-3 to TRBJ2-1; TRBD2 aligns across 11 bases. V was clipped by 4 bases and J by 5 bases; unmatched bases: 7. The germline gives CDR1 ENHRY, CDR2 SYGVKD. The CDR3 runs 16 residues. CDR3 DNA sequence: TGTGCCATCAGTGGGTCCGGGACTAGCGGACACAATGAGCAGTTCTTC. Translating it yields CAISGSGTSGHNEQFF.

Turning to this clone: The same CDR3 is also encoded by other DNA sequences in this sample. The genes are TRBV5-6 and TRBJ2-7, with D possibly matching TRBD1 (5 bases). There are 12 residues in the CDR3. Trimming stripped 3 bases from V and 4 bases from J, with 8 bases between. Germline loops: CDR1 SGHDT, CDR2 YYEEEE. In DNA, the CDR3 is TGTGCCAGCAGCTATGACAGATACGAGCAGTACTTC. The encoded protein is CASSYDRYEQYF.